The present entry profiles one TCR beta chain with its context. Assay used: immunoSEQ multiplex PCR; TCRdb lists only in-frame clones, some missing. The sample records 500,000 to 550,000 clones, around three quarters being singletons. The sample is drawn from a study of shared T cell receptors in the human thymus. The V end lost 4 bases, the J end lost 3 bases, and 15 bases lay between the germline ends. Germline V gene data show CDR1 as LNHNV and CDR2 as YYDKDF (reference sequence). The CDR3 is 15 residues long. The sample was also linked to a second study, of human thymus T cells. That investigation notes: The sample donors, healthy Finnish infants, were having corrective surgery for congenital heart defects. Thymic and blood repertoires appeared to carry a bias in their V and J gene usage.

The sequenced sample was thymocytes. This chain uses TRBV15 with TRBJ1-2; D is perhaps TRBD1 (5 bases). This TCR was recovered from a boy less than two years old with a congenital heart defect. The CDR3 bases are TGTGCCACCAGCACCTGGGAGGGGTTGGACTATGGCTACACCTTC. It translates to CATSTWEGLDYGYTF. The whole variable domain, filled in from reference TRBV15 and TRBJ1-2, reads DAMVIQNPRYQVTQFGKPVTLSCSQTLNHNVMYWYQQKSSQAPKLLFHYYDKDFNNEADTPDNFQSRRPNTSFCFLDIRSPGLGDTAMYLCATSTWEGLDYGYTFGSGTRLTVV.